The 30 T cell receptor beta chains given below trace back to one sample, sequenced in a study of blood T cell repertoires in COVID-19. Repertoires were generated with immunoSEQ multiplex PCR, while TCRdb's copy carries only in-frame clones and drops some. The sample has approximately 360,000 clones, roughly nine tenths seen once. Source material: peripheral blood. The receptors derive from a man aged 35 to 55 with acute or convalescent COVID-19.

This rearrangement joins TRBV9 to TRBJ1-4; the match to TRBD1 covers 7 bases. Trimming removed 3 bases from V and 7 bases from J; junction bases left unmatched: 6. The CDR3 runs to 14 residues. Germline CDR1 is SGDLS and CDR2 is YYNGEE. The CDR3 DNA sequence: TGTGCCAGCAGCGGTCAGGGGGGTGGTGAAAAACTGTTTTTT. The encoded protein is CASSGQGGGEKLFF. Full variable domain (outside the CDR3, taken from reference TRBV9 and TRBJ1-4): DSGVTQTPKHLITATGQRVTLRCSPRSGDLSVYWYQQSLDQGLQFLIQYYNGEERAKGNILERFSAQQFPDLHSELNLSSLELGDSALYFCASSGQGGGEKLFFGSGTQLSVL.

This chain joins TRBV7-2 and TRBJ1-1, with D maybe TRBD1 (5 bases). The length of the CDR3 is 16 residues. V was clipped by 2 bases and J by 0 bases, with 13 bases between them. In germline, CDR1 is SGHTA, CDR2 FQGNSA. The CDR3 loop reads CASSLFGGRMNTEAFF. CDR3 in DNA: TGTGCCAGCAGCTTATTCGGGGGGAGGATGAACACTGAAGCTTTCTTT. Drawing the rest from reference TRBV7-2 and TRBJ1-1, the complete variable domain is GAGVSQSPSNKVTEKGKDVELRCDPISGHTALYWYRQSLGQGLEFLIYFQGNSAPDKSGLPSDRFSAERTGGSVSTLTIQRTQQEDSAVYLCASSLFGGRMNTEAFFGQGTRLTVV.

The CDR3 here is CASSTGELQPQHF. The CDR3 region has the DNA TGTGCCAGCAGTACAGGGGAGCTCCAGCCCCAGCATTTT. The rearrangement joins TRBV6-6 to TRBJ1-5; 7 nucleotides agree with TRBD1. Trimming removed 5 bases from V and 7 bases from J; junction bases left unmatched: 5. The CDR3 sequence is 13 residues long. Germline-derived CDR1 and CDR2 are MNHNY and SVGAGI (reference sequence).

CDR3 bases: TGTGCCAGCAGTTCCCTGGGCGGGGCCCAAGAGACCCAGTACTTC. Amino acid sequence: CASSSLGGAQETQYF. The V call is TRBV27, the J call TRBJ2-5, with D possibly matching TRBD2 (6 bases). In germline, CDR1 is MNHEY, CDR2 SMNVEV (reference sequence). The CDR3 has 15 residues. V lost 4 bases and J 1 base, leaving 13 bases between the germline ends.

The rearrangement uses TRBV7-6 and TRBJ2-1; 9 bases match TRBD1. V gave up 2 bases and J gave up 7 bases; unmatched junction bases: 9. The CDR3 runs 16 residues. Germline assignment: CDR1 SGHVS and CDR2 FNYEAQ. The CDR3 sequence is CASSLWAGTGSNEQFF. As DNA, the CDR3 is TGTGCCAGCAGCTTATGGGCCGGGACAGGGTCTAATGAGCAGTTCTTC.

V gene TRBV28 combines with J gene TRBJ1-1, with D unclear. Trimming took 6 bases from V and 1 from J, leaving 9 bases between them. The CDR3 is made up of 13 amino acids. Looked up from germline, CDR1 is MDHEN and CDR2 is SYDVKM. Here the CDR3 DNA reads TGTGCCAGCAGCCAAACAGCGAACACTGAAGCTTTCTTT. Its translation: CASSQTANTEAFF.

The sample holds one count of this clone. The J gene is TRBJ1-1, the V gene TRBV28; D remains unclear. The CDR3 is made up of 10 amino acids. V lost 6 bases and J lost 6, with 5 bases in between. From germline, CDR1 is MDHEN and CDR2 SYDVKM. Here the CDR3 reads CASRGAEAFF. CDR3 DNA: TGTGCCAGCAGGGGAGCTGAAGCTTTCTTT.

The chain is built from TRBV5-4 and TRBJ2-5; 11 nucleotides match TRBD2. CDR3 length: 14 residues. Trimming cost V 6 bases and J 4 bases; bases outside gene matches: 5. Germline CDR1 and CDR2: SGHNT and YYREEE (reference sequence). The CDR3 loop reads CASNSGGAGETQYF. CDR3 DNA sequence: TGTGCCAGCAATAGCGGGGGGGCCGGAGAGACCCAGTACTTC.

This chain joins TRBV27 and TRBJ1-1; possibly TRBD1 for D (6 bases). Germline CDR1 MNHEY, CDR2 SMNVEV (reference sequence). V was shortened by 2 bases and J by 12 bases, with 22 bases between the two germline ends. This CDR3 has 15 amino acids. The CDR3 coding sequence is TGTGCCAGCAGTTTAATCGCAGGGGCCATCTCCGAAACTTTCTTT. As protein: CASSLIAGAISETFF.

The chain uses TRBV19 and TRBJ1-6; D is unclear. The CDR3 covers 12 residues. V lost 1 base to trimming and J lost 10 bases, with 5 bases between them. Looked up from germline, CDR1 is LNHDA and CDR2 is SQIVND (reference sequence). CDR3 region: CASSIGASPLHF. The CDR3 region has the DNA TGTGCCAGTAGTATAGGCGCCTCACCCCTCCACTTT.

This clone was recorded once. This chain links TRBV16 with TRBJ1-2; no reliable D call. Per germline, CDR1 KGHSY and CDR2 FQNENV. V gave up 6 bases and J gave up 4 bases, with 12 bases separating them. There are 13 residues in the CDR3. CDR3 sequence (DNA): TGTGCCAGCAGAATCGACATGTCCTATGGCTACACCTTC. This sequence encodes CASRIDMSYGYTF.

CDR3 coding DNA: TGTGCCATCAGTGGGGGAAGCGGCGGGGTTTCCTACGAGCAGTACTTC. Its translation is CAISGGSGGVSYEQYF. This sequence joins TRBV10-3 and TRBJ2-7, with D maybe TRBD2 (6 bases). This CDR3 is 16 amino acids long. In germline, CDR1 is ENHRY, CDR2 SYGVKD. V was shortened by 4 bases and J by 1 base, with 17 bases between the two germline ends.

The CDR3 protein is CASSVRGTDTQYF. CDR3 bases: TGTGCCAGCAGCGTACGGGGCACAGATACGCAGTATTTT. V and J are TRBV9 and TRBJ2-3; D is unresolved. Germline CDR1 reads SGDLS; CDR2 reads YYNGEE. The CDR3 consists of 13 residues. Trimming took off 1 base at V and 1 base at J, with 4 bases between the two ends.

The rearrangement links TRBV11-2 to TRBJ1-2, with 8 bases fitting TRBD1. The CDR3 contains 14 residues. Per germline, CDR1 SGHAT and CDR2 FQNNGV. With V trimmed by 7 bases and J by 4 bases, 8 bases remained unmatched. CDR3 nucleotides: TGTGCCAGCACCATAGACAGGGGCCTCTATGGCTACACCTTC. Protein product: CASTIDRGLYGYTF.

CDR3 in amino acids: CASSSATGSREQFF. CDR3 bases: TGTGCCAGCAGCTCAGCGACAGGTTCGCGTGAGCAGTTCTTC. The chain links TRBV7-2 to TRBJ2-1, with a possible D match to TRBD1 (6 bases). Trimming removed 4 bases at V and 9 bases at J, with 16 bases between. Looked up from germline, CDR1 is SGHTA and CDR2 is FQGNSA. The CDR3 has 14 amino acids.

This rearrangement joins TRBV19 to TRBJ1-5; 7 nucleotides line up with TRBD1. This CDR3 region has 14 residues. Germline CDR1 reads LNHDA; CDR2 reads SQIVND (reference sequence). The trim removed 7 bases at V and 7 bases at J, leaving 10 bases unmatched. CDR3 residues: CASNKQGGGQPQHF. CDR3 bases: TGTGCCAGTAACAAGCAGGGGGGTGGCCAGCCCCAGCATTTT.

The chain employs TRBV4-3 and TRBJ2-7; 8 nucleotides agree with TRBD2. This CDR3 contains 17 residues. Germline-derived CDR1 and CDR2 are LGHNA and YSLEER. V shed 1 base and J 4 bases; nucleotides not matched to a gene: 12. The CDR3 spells CASSQGSSGPTGYEQYF. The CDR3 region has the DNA TGCGCCAGCAGCCAAGGATCTAGCGGGCCTACTGGATACGAGCAGTACTTC.

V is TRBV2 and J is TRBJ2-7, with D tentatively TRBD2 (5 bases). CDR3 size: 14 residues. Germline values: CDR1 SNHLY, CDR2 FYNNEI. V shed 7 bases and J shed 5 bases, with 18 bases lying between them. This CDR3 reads CASTRGQWVNEQYF. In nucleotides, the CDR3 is TGTGCCAGCACCAGAGGGCAGTGGGTAAACGAGCAGTACTTC. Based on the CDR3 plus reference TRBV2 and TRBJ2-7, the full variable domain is EPEVTQTPSHQVTQMGQEVILRCVPISNHLYFYWYRQILGQKVEFLVSFYNNEISEKSEIFDDQFSVERPDGSNFTLKIRSTKLEDSAMYFCASTRGQWVNEQYFGPGTRLTVT.

The CDR3 sequence: CATSDPRTVSTNEKLFF. CDR3 nucleotide sequence: TGTGCCACCAGTGATCCCCGGACAGTAAGTACTAATGAAAAACTGTTTTTT. The V call is TRBV24-1, the J call TRBJ1-4, with D maybe TRBD1 (6 bases). Deletions cut 3 bases from V and 2 bases from J, with 15 bases between. CDR3 length: 17 amino acids. Germline-derived CDR1 and CDR2 are KGHDR and SFDVKD.

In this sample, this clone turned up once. The CDR3 DNA follows: TGTGCCAGCTCATCTTATGGGGGACTCTTACATGCTTTCTTT. Residues: CASSSYGGLLHAFF. The chain carries TRBV27 and TRBJ1-1; a possible D gene is TRBD1 (5 bases). Per germline, CDR1 MNHEY and CDR2 SMNVEV (reference sequence). The CDR3 is made up of 14 amino acids. The V and J ends lost 8 bases and 11 bases respectively, with 24 bases between them.

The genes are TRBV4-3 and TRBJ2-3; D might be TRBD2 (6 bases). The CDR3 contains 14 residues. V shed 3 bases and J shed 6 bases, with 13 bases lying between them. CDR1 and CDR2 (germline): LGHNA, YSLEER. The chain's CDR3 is CASSQGGRGDTQYF. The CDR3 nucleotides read TGCGCCAGCAGCCAGGGTGGACGGGGGGATACGCAGTATTTT.

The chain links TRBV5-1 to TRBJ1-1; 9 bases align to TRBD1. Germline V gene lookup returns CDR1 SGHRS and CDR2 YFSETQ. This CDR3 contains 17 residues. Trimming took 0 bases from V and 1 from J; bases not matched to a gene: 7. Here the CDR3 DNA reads TGCGCCAGCAGCTTGGGGGACAGGGTCCTTACGAACACTGAAGCTTTCTTT. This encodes CASSLGDRVLTNTEAFF.

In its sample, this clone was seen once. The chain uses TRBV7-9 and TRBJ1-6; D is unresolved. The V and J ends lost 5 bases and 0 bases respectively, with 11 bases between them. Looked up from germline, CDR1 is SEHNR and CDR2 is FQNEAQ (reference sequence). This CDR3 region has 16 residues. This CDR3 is CASSPLVSSYNSPLHF. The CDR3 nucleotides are TGTGCCAGCAGCCCTCTCGTGAGCTCCTATAATTCACCCCTCCACTTT.

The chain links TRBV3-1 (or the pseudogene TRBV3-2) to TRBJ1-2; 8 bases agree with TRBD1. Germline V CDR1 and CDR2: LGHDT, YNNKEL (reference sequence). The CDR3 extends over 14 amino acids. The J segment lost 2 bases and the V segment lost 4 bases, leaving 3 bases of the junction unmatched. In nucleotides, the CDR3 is TGTGCCAGCAGCCTCCGGACAGGGAACTATGGCTACACCTTC. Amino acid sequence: CASSLRTGNYGYTF.

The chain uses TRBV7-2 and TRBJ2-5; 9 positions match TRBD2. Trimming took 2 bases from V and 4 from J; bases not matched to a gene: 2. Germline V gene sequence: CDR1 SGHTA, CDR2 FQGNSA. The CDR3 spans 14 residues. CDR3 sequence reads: CASSLLSGGETQYF. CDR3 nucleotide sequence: TGTGCCAGCAGCTTACTTAGCGGGGGAGAGACCCAGTACTTC.

The CDR3 region is CATTLGDQPQHF. CDR3 in DNA: TGTGCCACGACCCTAGGGGATCAGCCCCAGCATTTT. V is TRBV24-1 and J is TRBJ1-5, with D possibly being TRBD1 (5 bases). The CDR3 consists of 12 residues. From germline, CDR1 is KGHDR and CDR2 SFDVKD. V lost 10 bases, J lost 5 bases, and 11 bases lay in between.

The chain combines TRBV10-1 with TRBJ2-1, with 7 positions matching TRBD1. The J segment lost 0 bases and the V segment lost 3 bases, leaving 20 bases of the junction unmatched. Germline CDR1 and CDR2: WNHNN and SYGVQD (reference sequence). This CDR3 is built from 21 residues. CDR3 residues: CASSEGGLNGLSVNSYNEQFF. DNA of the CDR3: TGCGCCAGCAGTGAAGGGGGCCTAAATGGGTTATCGGTTAACTCCTACAATGAGCAGTTCTTC.

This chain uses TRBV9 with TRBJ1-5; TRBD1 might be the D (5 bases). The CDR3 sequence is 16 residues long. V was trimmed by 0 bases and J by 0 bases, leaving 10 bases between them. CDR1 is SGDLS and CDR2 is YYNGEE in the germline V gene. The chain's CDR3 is CASSVGQMYSNQPQHF. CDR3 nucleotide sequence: TGTGCCAGCAGCGTAGGACAGATGTATAGCAATCAGCCCCAGCATTTT.

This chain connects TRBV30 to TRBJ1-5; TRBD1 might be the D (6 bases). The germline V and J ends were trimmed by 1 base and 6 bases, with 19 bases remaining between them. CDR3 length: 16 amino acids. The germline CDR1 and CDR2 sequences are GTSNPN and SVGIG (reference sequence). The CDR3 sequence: CAWSAPRTAVFQPQHF. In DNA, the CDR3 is TGTGCCTGGAGTGCCCCCCGGACAGCCGTTTTTCAGCCCCAGCATTTT.

The CDR3 loop is CATSDKRTGLLQETQYF. DNA of the CDR3: TGTGCCACCAGTGACAAGAGGACAGGGCTCCTCCAAGAGACCCAGTACTTC. The chain recombines TRBV24-1 with TRBJ2-5, with 8 bases lining up with TRBD1. Germline lookup yields CDR1 KGHDR and CDR2 SFDVKD. The CDR3 contains 17 residues. V trimming: 4 bases; J trimming: 1 base; junction bases outside the gene matches: 10.